The 11 T cell receptor beta chains below all came from one sample that was sequenced in a study of blood T cell repertoires in COVID-19. Measured with immunoSEQ multiplex PCR; TCRdb has only the in-frame clones, and not every one. Of about 190,000 clones in the sample, over 75% are singletons; the top ten hold approximately 0.5%. Sequencing was done on a sample of peripheral blood. These receptor sequences come from a man between 45 and 60 years old with acute or convalescent COVID-19.

CDR3 DNA sequence: TGTGCCAGTAGACAGCTAAGTTCGAATCAGCCCCAGCATTTT. Translating gives CASRQLSSNQPQHF. The V and J genes are TRBV6-5 and TRBJ1-5, with TRBD1 as a possible D gene (5 bases). Trimming removed 9 bases from V and 4 bases from J, with 16 bases in between. The germline V gene has CDR1 MNHEY and CDR2 SVGAGI. The CDR3 contains 14 residues.

The chain couples TRBV3-1 (or the pseudogene TRBV3-2) to TRBJ2-7; D is undetermined. Germline CDR1 and CDR2: LGHDT and YNNKEL (reference sequence). CDR3 length: 14 amino acids. Trimming removed 0 bases at V and 6 bases at J, with 12 bases between. In DNA form, the CDR3 reads TGTGCCAGCAGCCAAGACGGAGTGATAGGCGAGCAGTACGTC. Translated: CASSQDGVIGEQYV.

The chain carries TRBV11-1 and TRBJ1-2; a weak D match, TRBD1 (6 bases). Germline lookup yields CDR1 SGHAT and CDR2 FQDESV (reference sequence). This CDR3 contains 13 residues. The V gene lost 5 bases and the J gene lost 8 bases, with 15 bases spanning the gap. CDR3 coding DNA: TGTGCCAGCAGCCCAGGGGCAGGGCGCGGCTACACCTTC. Encoded protein: CASSPGAGRGYTF.

In nucleotides, the CDR3 is TGTGCCAGCAGCCCCCCCGGACAGGGGCTTTCCCACGAGCAGTACTTC. This encodes CASSPPGQGLSHEQYF. The J gene is TRBJ2-7, the V gene TRBV5-6, with 9 bases fitting TRBD1. This CDR3 comprises 16 residues. Trimming at V came to 4 bases and at J to 5 bases, leaving 13 bases not matched to a gene. The germline V gene has CDR1 SGHDT and CDR2 YYEEEE. Using reference TRBV5-6 and TRBJ2-7 for the parts outside the CDR3, the full variable domain is DAGVTQSPTHLIKTRGQQVTLRCSPKSGHDTVSWYQQALGQGPQFIFQYYEEEERQRGNFPDRFSGHQFPNYSSELNVNALLLGDSALYLCASSPPGQGLSHEQYFGPGTRLTVT.

This clone was observed a handful of times. The rearrangement joins TRBV6-5 to TRBJ2-2; a possible D gene is TRBD1 (6 bases). Germline CDR1 reads MNHEY; CDR2 reads SVGAGI. V was trimmed by 6 bases and J by 4 bases, leaving 15 bases between them. This CDR3 contains 15 residues. CDR3 nucleotides: TGTGCCAGCAGACGGCGACAGGCGTCCACCGGGGAGCTGTTTTTT. Its translation is CASRRRQASTGELFF.

CDR3 DNA sequence: TGTGCCAGCAGTTTCGAAGGAGGTGAAGCTTTCTTT. It translates to CASSFEGGEAFF. The chain combines TRBV27 with TRBJ1-1; D call uncertain. Germline V gene data show CDR1 as MNHEY and CDR2 as SMNVEV (reference sequence). CDR3 length equals 12 residues. The V end was cut by 3 bases, the J end by 7 bases, with 9 bases between.

This chain uses TRBV10-2 with TRBJ1-5, with 7 positions matching TRBD1. In germline, CDR1 is WSHSY, CDR2 SAAADI. CDR3 length: 15 residues. The ends lost 2 bases at V and 2 bases at J; junction bases unmatched: 3. DNA for the CDR3: TGCGCCAGCAGTGAGGGGACAGTCGGCAATCAGCCCCAGCATTTT. It codes for CASSEGTVGNQPQHF.

This sequence joins TRBV28 and TRBJ1-5, with 11 bases identical to TRBD1. The CDR3 sequence is 18 residues long. Germline CDR1 and CDR2: MDHEN and SYDVKM. Trimming took 6 bases from V and 0 from J; bases not matched to a gene: 10. The CDR3 nucleotides are TGTGCCAGCAGCACCAGGGGGACAGGGGGGTATAGCAATCAGCCCCAGCATTTT. Translation gives CASSTRGTGGYSNQPQHF.

This chain joins TRBV11-2 and TRBJ2-7; tentatively, D is TRBD1 (6 bases). Germline V lookup: CDR1 SGHAT, CDR2 FQNNGV. Trimming cost V 5 bases and J 3 bases, with 8 bases left between them. This CDR3 has 12 residues. The DNA of the CDR3 is TGTGCCAGCAGCCAGGGGCGCTACGAGCAGTACGTC. Translation gives CASSQGRYEQYV.

This clone was detected only once. The chain is built from TRBV30 and TRBJ2-6, with D maybe TRBD1 (7 bases). The ends were cut back, 2 bases at V and 3 bases at J, with 8 bases in the middle. Germline V lookup: CDR1 GTSNPN, CDR2 SVGIG (reference sequence). This CDR3 region has 14 residues. The DNA of the CDR3 is TGTGCCTGGAGTCAGGGGGGTGGGGCCAACGTCCTGACTTTC. It specifies CAWSQGGGANVLTF.

This rearrangement joins TRBV18 to TRBJ1-3, with D unresolved. CDR1 is KGHSH and CDR2 is LQKENI in the germline V gene. Trimming removed 2 bases at V and 0 bases at J, with 5 bases between. The CDR3 loop spans 14 amino acids. The CDR3 here is CASSPEVSGNTIYF. CDR3 nucleotides: TGTGCCAGCTCACCAGAGGTCTCTGGAAACACCATATATTTT.